A single sample is the source of the 2 T cell receptor beta chains below, sequenced in a study of molecular identifiers for immune sequencing clone quantification. TCRdb redid the calling of the PCR reads with MiXCR, one entry per CDR3 protein. The sample lists 490,000 or so distinct CDR3 sequences; less than 30% were seen once. The sequenced sample consisted of naive CD8+ T cells from blood, with Jurkat cell RNA spiked in. Sample subset: FACS-sorted CD8+CD4-CCR7+CD45RA+ naive T cells. These receptors were taken from a human donor in good health. Some libraries in this study had Jurkat cell RNA spiked in.

The chain joins TRBV7-2 to TRBJ2-1; 7 nucleotides agree with TRBD2. CDR1 and CDR2 (germline): SGHTA, FQGNSA. V gave up 2 bases and J gave up 2 bases; unmatched junction bases: 6. The CDR3 totals 16 residues. This CDR3 is CASSLSPGGAYNEQFF. In nucleotides, the CDR3 is TGTGCCAGCAGCTTATCCCCGGGAGGTGCCTACAATGAGCAGTTCTTC.

As regards this clonotype: This may come from a read error, since a much larger clone is one base off. Without the conserved terminal phenylalanine or tryptophan, this CDR3 likely stems from a read error. Here the CDR3 DNA reads TGTGCCAGCAGCCTAGCGGACGACACAGATACGCAGTATTCT. This encodes CASSLADDTDTQYS. This chain links TRBV11-2 with TRBJ2-3, with 7 bases lining up with TRBD2. Germline CDR1 reads SGHAT; CDR2 reads FQNNGV. The CDR3 is 14 residues long. J gave up 2 bases and V 5 bases, and 4 bases lay outside the gene matches.